The 17 T cell receptor beta chains below come from one sample, sequenced in a study of T cell repertoires in cytomegalovirus infection. MiXCR, run by TCRdb on the reads, gives a single entry per CDR3 protein. The sample consists of over 450,000 distinct CDR3 sequences, about 11% of them appearing once. Sequences were obtained from PBMCs. The receptors stem from a human donor in good health (CMV status not recorded). Some clones in this sample may be carry-over from other donors' samples.

This clonotype was recorded at least ten times. This chain joins TRBV7-2 and TRBJ1-5, with 7 bases aligning to TRBD1. The CDR3 length is 15 residues. V gave up 4 bases and J gave up 0 bases; unmatched junction bases: 3. The germline CDR1 and CDR2 sequences are SGHTA and FQGNSA. The CDR3 bases are TGTGCCAGCAGCTCGGGACAGAATAGCAATCAGCCCCAGCATTTT. Its protein product is CASSSGQNSNQPQHF.

This chain joins TRBV11-1 and TRBJ2-2; no clear D. Germline V CDR1 and CDR2: SGHAT, FQDESV (reference sequence). Trimming pared 1 base from V and 6 bases from J, leaving 6 bases between. This CDR3 has 13 amino acids. The CDR3 loop reads CASSLVFAGELFF. As DNA, the CDR3 is TGTGCCAGCAGCTTAGTTTTCGCCGGGGAGCTGTTTTTT.

This clonotype showed up many times. The V and J genes are TRBV15 and TRBJ2-7; D may correspond to TRBD1 or TRBD2 (5 bases each). The germline V gene has CDR1 LNHNV and CDR2 YYDKDF (reference sequence). The CDR3 covers 14 residues. Trimming removed 9 bases from V and 2 bases from J, with 17 bases in between. The CDR3: CATSLDRGTYEQYF. For the CDR3, the DNA is TGTGCCACTAGCTTGGACCGGGGCACCTACGAGCAGTACTTC.

The table lists this clonotype with a few counts. This chain links TRBV29-1 with TRBJ2-7; D gene unclear. The V end lost 4 bases, the J end lost 5 bases, and 12 bases lay between the germline ends. Germline CDR1 and CDR2: SQVTM and ANQGSEA. The CDR3 has 12 residues. The CDR3 nucleotides read TGCAGCGTTGGGACCCGTATGAACGAGCAGTACTTC. Translation: CSVGTRMNEQYF.

The chain has TRBV14 and TRBJ1-1, with D tentatively TRBD1 (6 bases). Trimming cost V 0 bases and J 5 bases, with 13 bases left between them. Germline-derived CDR1 and CDR2 are SGHDN and FVKESK. This CDR3 spans 15 amino acids. In DNA, the CDR3 is TGTGCCAGCAGCCAAGATATGGGGGCACGGACTGAAGCTTTCTTT. Encoded protein: CASSQDMGARTEAFF.

The chain joins TRBV2 to TRBJ2-7; weak D call: TRBD1 (6 bases). The CDR3 sequence is 13 residues long. CDR1 and CDR2 (germline): SNHLY, FYNNEI. V was shortened by 6 bases and J by 0 bases, with 9 bases between the two germline ends. CDR3 loop: CASRMTGSYEQYF. The DNA for the CDR3 is TGTGCCAGCAGGATGACAGGCTCCTACGAGCAGTACTTC. Together with reference TRBV2 and TRBJ2-7, the CDR3 gives the full variable domain: EPEVTQTPSHQVTQMGQEVILRCVPISNHLYFYWYRQILGQKVEFLVSFYNNEISEKSEIFDDQFSVERPDGSNFTLKIRSTKLEDSAMYFCASRMTGSYEQYFGPGTRLTVT.

This clonotype was detected ten times or more. The rearrangement links TRBV19 to TRBJ2-1; D gene ambiguous. V gave up 4 bases and J gave up 8 bases, with 6 bases separating them. Germline V gene lookup returns CDR1 LNHDA and CDR2 SQIVND (reference sequence). This CDR3 is built from 11 residues. The CDR3 sequence is CASSTSYEQFF. The CDR3 nucleotides read TGTGCCAGTAGTACCAGCTATGAGCAGTTCTTC.

This clonotype has just a few counts. The chain joins TRBV29-1 to TRBJ1-2; D not resolved. V shed 5 bases and J shed 4 bases, with 14 bases lying between them. The germline V gene encodes CDR1 SQVTM and CDR2 ANQGSEA. The CDR3 extends over 13 amino acids. Here the CDR3 DNA reads TGCAGCGTTCCCGAGACCGAAAGCTATGGCTACACCTTC. This gives the protein CSVPETESYGYTF.

This clonotype was counted many times. The genes are TRBV20-1 and TRBJ1-4; D is unclear. Trimming took off 0 bases at V and 3 bases at J, with 11 bases between the two ends. CDR1 and CDR2 (germline): DFQATT, SNEGSKA (reference sequence). CDR3 size: 15 residues. The CDR3 sequence is CSARDPRAANEKLFF. In DNA form, the CDR3 reads TGCAGTGCTAGAGATCCGAGGGCGGCTAATGAAAAACTGTTTTTT.

The chain uses TRBV4-2 and TRBJ2-3, with 11 bases fitting TRBD2. This CDR3 region has 17 residues. Losses at the gene ends were 1 base for V and 5 bases for J; bases not matched to a gene: 8. Germline V gives CDR1 LGHNA, CDR2 YNFKEQ. The CDR3 nucleotides read TGTGCCAGCAGCCAAGGGGTAGCGGGAGGGCCTGGAGATACGCAGTATTTT. Translated: CASSQGVAGGPGDTQYF.

Ten or more counts support this clonotype. This chain joins TRBV7-9 and TRBJ1-5; D might be TRBD1 (5 bases). This CDR3 contains 14 residues. Germline assignment: CDR1 SEHNR and CDR2 FQNEAQ (reference sequence). V was cut by 1 base and J by 11 bases, with 15 bases left in between. The CDR3 sequence: CASSLEGRGRTQHF. In DNA form, the CDR3 reads TGTGCCAGCAGCTTAGAGGGGCGGGGAAGGACCCAGCATTTT.

The chain has TRBV7-3 and TRBJ2-3; 11 bases match TRBD2. In germline, CDR1 is SGHTA, CDR2 FQGTGA. CDR3 length equals 16 residues. Losses at the gene ends were 4 bases for V and 5 bases for J; bases not matched to a gene: 8. The CDR3 nucleotides read TGTGCCAGCAGCTCATCTAGCGGGAGGAATCAAGATACGCAGTATTTT. This gives the protein CASSSSSGRNQDTQYF. The whole variable domain, remainder taken from reference TRBV7-3 and TRBJ2-3, is GAGVSQTPSNKVTEKGKYVELRCDPISGHTALYWYRQSLGQGPEFLIYFQGTGAADDSGLPNDRFFAVRPEGSVSTLKIQRTERGDSAVYLCASSSSSGRNQDTQYFGPGTRLTVL.

At least ten counts were recorded for this clonotype. The V and J genes are TRBV7-3 and TRBJ2-3; D gene unclear. The CDR3 has 14 amino acids. Trimming took 1 base from V and 6 from J, leaving 11 bases between them. CDR1 and CDR2 from the germline V gene are SGHTA and FQGTGA. In nucleotides, the CDR3 is TGTGCCAGCAGCTTAAGGGCTAGTGTGGATACGCAGTATTTT. This gives the protein CASSLRASVDTQYF.

This clonotype has a count of ten or more. This rearrangement joins TRBV7-2 to TRBJ2-2, with D perhaps matching TRBD1 (6 bases). Germline loops: CDR1 SGHTA, CDR2 FQGNSA. The V end lost 5 bases, the J end lost 5 bases, and 12 bases lay between the germline ends. This CDR3 has 14 residues. This CDR3 reads CASSLPGQTGELFF. The CDR3 bases are TGTGCCAGCAGCCTGCCAGGACAGACCGGGGAGCTGTTTTTT.

There are many counts of this clonotype. V usage is TRBV6-1 and J usage is TRBJ1-4; TRBD1 agrees at 8 bases. V was clipped by 7 bases and J by 0 bases; unmatched bases: 4. The germline CDR1 and CDR2 sequences are MNHNS and SASEGT. The CDR3 covers 15 residues. This CDR3 is CASKQGAATNEKLFF. CDR3 in DNA: TGTGCCAGCAAGCAGGGGGCTGCAACTAATGAAAAACTGTTTTTT.

This clonotype was seen repeatedly, ten times or more. The chain employs TRBV2 and TRBJ1-2; no clear D. This CDR3 spans 16 amino acids. In germline, CDR1 is SNHLY, CDR2 FYNNEI. V shed 1 base and J shed 0 bases, with 12 bases lying between them. The CDR3: CASSEVARPSNYGYTF. The DNA for the CDR3 is TGTGCCAGCAGTGAAGTCGCCAGGCCCTCTAACTATGGCTACACCTTC.

This clonotype has a count of ten or more. V gene TRBV7-8 combines with J gene TRBJ2-3, with 11 bases that match TRBD2. Trimming cost V 3 bases and J 5 bases; bases outside gene matches: 16. This CDR3 is built from 19 residues. Germline V gives CDR1 SGHVS, CDR2 FQNEAQ. The CDR3 sequence: CASSLGIAGGMKNKDTQYF. The CDR3 DNA is TGTGCCAGCAGCTTGGGGATAGCGGGAGGGATGAAGAATAAAGATACGCAGTATTTT. Full variable domain (missing parts from reference TRBV7-8 and TRBJ2-3): GAGVSQSPRYKVAKRGQDVALRCDPISGHVSLFWYQQALGQGPEFLTYFQNEAQLDKSGLPSDRFFAERPEGSVSTLKIQRTQQEDSAVYLCASSLGIAGGMKNKDTQYFGPGTRLTVL.